This TCR beta chain was sequenced for a study of glioma-infiltrating T cells. The CDR3 loop spans 16 amino acids. Germline loops: CDR1 SNHLY, CDR2 FYNNEI. Trimming took off 2 bases at V and 1 base at J, with 12 bases between the two ends. Study-wide points: Non-neoplastic patients had below-expected tissue-blood divergence, while all gliomas exceeded expectation.

TCR alpha and beta CDR3 regions were amplified from RNA using iRepertoire nested multiplex PCR. Via MiXCR, TCRdb re-called the multiplex PCR reads, giving one row per CDR3 protein. The sample lists about 94,000 distinct CDR3 sequences; under 30% were seen once. This clonotype was counted many times. The target antigen is unknown. This chain uses TRBV2 with TRBJ1-5, with D possibly TRBD1 on 6 matching bases. Sequenced: glioma tissue, nonneoplastic brain tissue, or PBMCs (not recorded which). This sequence originates from a human donor with low-grade glioma or glioblastoma, undergoing nonglioma brain surgery, or in good health (not recorded which). The CDR3 sequence: CASSESIGTSNQPQHF. The CDR3, as DNA: TGTGCCAGCAGTGAAAGTATAGGGACAAGCAATCAGCCCCAGCATTTT. Combining the CDR3 with reference TRBV2 and TRBJ1-5 gives the whole variable domain EPEVTQTPSHQVTQMGQEVILRCVPISNHLYFYWYRQILGQKVEFLVSFYNNEISEKSEIFDDQFSVERPDGSNFTLKIRSTKLEDSAMYFCASSESIGTSNQPQHFGDGTRLSIL.